The entry that follows covers one TCR beta chain sequence. Its antigen remains unidentified. This entry comes from a study of TIL therapy for anti-PD-1-resistant metastatic lung cancer. Sequencing used immunoSEQ v3. Here immunoSEQ multiplex PCR was the method, and the copy in TCRdb shows in-frame clones only, minus some. The table includes 2,000 to 2,500 clones, around four fifths detected once. As for time point: pre-treatment sample, taken before nivolumab and TIL therapy. Most excised metastases sampled were pleural nodules or supraclavicular lymph nodes. With 2 bases removed from V and 0 bases from J, the gap between germline ends came to 23 bases. This CDR3 has 19 residues. The germline V gene has CDR1 GTSNPN and CDR2 SVGIG (reference sequence). Notes on the study in general: Patients were highly selected, enriched for treatment-naive, never-smoker and oncogene-addicted cases. Many TIL product clones were absent from baseline tumor, suggesting clonal contraction. Compared with baseline intratumoral T cells, expanded TIL cultures were more clonal and less diverse (around 5.9% vs 31%).

Sequencing used tumor tissue, obtained at baseline. The chain employs TRBV30 and TRBJ2-1; D may correspond to TRBD1 or TRBD2 (6 bases each). The clonotype originates from a person aged 25 to 85 with non-small cell lung cancer. The CDR3: CAWSLPMGLGTHSYNEQFF. The CDR3 bases are TGTGCCTGGAGTCTCCCGATGGGACTCGGGACACACTCCTACAATGAGCAGTTCTTC.